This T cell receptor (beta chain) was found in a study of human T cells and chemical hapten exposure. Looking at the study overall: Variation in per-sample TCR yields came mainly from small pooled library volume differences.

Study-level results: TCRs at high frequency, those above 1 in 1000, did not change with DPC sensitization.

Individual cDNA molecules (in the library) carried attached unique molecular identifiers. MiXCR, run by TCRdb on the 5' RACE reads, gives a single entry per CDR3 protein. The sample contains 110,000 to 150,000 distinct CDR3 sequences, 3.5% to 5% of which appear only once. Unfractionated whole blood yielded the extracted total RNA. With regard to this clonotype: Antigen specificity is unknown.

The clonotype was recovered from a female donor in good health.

The DNA for the CDR3 is TGTGCCATCAAATCCCGGGACAGGGGTCTGAACACTGAAGCTTTCTTT. It yields the protein CAIKSRDRGLNTEAFF. The rearrangement joins TRBV7-9 to TRBJ1-1; 10 bases agree with TRBD1. Germline lookup yields CDR1 SEHNR and CDR2 FQNEAQ (reference sequence). CDR3 length equals 16 residues. Germline trimming cut 10 bases from V and 0 bases from J; bases unmatched to any gene: 11.